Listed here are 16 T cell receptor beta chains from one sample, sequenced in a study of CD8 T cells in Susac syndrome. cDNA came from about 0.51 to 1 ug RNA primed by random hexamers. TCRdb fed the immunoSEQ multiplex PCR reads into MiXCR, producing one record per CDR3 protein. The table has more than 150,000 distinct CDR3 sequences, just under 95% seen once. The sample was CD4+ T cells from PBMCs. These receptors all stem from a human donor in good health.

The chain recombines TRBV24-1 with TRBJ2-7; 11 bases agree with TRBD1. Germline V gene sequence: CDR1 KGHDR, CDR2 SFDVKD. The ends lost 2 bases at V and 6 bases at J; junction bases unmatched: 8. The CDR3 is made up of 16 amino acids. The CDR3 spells CATSDSRTGGRREQYF. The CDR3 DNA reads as TGTGCCACCAGTGATTCTAGGACAGGGGGCAGGCGCGAGCAGTACTTC.

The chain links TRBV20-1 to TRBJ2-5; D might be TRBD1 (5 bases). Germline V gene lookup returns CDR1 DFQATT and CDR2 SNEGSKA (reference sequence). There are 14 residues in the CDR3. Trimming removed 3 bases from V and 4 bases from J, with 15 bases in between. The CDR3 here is CSASHPGQGETQYF. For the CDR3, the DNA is TGCAGTGCTAGCCACCCCGGACAAGGAGAGACCCAGTACTTC.

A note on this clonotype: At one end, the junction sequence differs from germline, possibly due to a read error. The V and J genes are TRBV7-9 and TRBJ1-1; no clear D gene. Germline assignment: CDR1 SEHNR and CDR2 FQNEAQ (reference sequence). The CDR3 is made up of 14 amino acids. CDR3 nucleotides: TGTGCCAGCAGCTTAGAGAGGCACCAGTCTGAAGCCTTCTTT. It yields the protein CASSLERHQSEAFF.

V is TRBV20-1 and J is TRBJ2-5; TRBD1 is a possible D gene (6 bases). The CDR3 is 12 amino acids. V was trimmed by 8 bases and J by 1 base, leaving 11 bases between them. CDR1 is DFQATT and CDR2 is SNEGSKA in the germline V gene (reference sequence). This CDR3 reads CSTTGSQETQYF. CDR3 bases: TGCAGTACCACAGGGTCCCAAGAGACCCAGTACTTC.

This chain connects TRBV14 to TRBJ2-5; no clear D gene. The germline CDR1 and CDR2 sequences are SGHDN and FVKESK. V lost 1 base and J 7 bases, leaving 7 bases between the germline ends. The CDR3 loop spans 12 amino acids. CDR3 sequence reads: CASSQGHGTQYF. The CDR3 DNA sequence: TGTGCCAGCAGCCAAGGGCACGGGACCCAGTACTTC.

The CDR3: CASSLASVGGTEAFF. The CDR3 bases are TGTGCCAGCAGCTTAGCGTCGGTCGGGGGCACTGAAGCTTTCTTT. The chain links TRBV13 to TRBJ1-1; perhaps TRBD1 as D (5 bases). V lost 1 base and J 4 bases, leaving 13 bases between the germline ends. The germline CDR1 and CDR2 sequences are PRHDT and FYEKMQ (reference sequence). This CDR3 comprises 15 residues.

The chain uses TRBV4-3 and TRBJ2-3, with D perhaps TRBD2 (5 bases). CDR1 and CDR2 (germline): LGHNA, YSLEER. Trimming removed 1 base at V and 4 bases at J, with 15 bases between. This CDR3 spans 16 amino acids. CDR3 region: CASSQGSGLAADTQYF. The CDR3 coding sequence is TGCGCCAGCAGCCAAGGGTCCGGGCTAGCCGCAGATACGCAGTATTTT.

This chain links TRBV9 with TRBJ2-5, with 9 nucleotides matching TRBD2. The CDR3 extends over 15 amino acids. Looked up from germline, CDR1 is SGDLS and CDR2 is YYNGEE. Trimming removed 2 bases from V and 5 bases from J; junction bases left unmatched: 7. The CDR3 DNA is TGTGCCAGCAGCGTTGGAGCGGGGGGCTTGGAGACCCAGTACTTC. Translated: CASSVGAGGLETQYF.

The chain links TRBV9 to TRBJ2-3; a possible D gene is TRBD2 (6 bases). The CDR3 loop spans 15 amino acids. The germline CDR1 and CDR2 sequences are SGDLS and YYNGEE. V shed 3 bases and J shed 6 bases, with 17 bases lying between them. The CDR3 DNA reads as TGTGCCAGCAGCGCCGTCGGGGGTCGGGCGGATACGCAGTATTTT. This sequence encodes CASSAVGGRADTQYF.

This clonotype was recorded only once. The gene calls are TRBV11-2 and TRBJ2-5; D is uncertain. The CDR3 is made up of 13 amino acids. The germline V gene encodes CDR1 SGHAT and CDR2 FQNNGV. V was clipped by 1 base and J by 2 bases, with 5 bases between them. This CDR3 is CASSLALQETQYF. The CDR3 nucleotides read TGTGCCAGCAGCTTAGCTCTGCAAGAGACCCAGTACTTC.

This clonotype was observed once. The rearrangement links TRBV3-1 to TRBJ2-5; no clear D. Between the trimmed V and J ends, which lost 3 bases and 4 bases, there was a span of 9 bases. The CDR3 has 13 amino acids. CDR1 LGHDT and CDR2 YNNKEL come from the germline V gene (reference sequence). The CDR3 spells CASSHRTPETQYF. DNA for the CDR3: TGTGCCAGCAGCCATAGGACGCCAGAGACCCAGTACTTC.

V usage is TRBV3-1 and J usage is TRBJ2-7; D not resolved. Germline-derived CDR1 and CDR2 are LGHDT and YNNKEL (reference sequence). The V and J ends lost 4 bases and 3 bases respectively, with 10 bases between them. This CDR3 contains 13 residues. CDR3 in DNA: TGTGCCAGCAGCCTCGCCCCCTTCTACGAGCAGTACTTC. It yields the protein CASSLAPFYEQYF.

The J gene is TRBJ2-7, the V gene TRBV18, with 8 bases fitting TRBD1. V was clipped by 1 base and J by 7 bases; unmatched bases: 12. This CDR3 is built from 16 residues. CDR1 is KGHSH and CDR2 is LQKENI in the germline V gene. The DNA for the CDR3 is TGTGCCAGCTCACCACTCGGCCAAGGCAGGGGGCGAGAGCAGTACTTC. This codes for CASSPLGQGRGREQYF.

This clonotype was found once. For the CDR3, the DNA is TGTGCCAGCAGTTACCGCGTAGTCACAGATACGCAGTATTTT. Translated: CASSYRVVTDTQYF. The chain is built from TRBV6-2 or TRBV6-3 and TRBJ2-3; D remains ambiguous. Germline V gene data show CDR1 as MNHEY and CDR2 as SVGEGT. The CDR3 length is 14 residues. Trimming took 2 bases from V and 2 from J, leaving 8 bases between them.

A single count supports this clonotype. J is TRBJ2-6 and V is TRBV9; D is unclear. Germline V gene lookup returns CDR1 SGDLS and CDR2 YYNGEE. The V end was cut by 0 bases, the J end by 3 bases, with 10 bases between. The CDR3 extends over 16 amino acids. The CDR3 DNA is TGTGCCAGCAGCGTAGGGCAGACCTTTGGGGCCAACGTCCTGACTTTC. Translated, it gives CASSVGQTFGANVLTF.

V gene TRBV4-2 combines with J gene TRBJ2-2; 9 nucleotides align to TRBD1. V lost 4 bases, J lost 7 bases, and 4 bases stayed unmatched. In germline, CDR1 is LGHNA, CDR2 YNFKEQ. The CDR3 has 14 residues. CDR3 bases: TGTGCCAGCAGCCCACAGGGGGCAGGCGGGGAGCTGTTTTTT. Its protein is CASSPQGAGGELFF.